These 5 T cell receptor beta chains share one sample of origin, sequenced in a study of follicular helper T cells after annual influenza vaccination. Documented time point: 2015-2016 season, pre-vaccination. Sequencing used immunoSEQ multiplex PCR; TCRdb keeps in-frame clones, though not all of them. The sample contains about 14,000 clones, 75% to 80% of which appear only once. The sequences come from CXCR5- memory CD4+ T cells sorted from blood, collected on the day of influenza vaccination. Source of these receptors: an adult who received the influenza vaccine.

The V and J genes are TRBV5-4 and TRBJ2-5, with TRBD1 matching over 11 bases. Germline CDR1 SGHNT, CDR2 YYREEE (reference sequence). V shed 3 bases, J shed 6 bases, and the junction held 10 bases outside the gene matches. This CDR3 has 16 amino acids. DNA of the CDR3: TGTGCCAGCAGCTCCCCCGGGACAGGGGGAACGAAGACCCAGTACTTC. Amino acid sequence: CASSSPGTGGTKTQYF.

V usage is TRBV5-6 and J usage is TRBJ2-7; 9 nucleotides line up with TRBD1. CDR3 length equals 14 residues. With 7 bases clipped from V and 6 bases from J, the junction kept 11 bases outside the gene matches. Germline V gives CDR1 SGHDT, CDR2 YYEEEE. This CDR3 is CASSPDRGMREQYF. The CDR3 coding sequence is TGTGCCAGCTCGCCGGACAGGGGAATGCGCGAGCAGTACTTC.

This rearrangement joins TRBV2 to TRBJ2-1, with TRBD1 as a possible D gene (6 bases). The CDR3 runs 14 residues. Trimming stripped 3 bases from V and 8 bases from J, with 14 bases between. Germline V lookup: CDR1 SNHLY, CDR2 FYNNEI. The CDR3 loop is CASSDNRVFDEQFF. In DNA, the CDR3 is TGTGCCAGCAGTGACAACAGGGTCTTCGATGAGCAGTTCTTC.

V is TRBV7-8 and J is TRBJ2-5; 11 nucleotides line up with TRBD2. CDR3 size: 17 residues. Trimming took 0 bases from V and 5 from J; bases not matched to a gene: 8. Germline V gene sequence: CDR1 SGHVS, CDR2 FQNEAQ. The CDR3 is CASSLASSSGGTETQYF. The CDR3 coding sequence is TGTGCCAGCAGCTTAGCTTCGTCTAGCGGGGGGACGGAGACCCAGTACTTC.

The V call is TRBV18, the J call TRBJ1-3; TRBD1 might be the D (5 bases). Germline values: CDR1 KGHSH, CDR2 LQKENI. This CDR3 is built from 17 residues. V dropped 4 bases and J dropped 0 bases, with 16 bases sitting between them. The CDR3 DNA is TGTGCCAGCTCACGGGACCTCCCGTCTTCCTCTGGAAACACCATATATTTT. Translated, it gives CASSRDLPSSSGNTIYF.